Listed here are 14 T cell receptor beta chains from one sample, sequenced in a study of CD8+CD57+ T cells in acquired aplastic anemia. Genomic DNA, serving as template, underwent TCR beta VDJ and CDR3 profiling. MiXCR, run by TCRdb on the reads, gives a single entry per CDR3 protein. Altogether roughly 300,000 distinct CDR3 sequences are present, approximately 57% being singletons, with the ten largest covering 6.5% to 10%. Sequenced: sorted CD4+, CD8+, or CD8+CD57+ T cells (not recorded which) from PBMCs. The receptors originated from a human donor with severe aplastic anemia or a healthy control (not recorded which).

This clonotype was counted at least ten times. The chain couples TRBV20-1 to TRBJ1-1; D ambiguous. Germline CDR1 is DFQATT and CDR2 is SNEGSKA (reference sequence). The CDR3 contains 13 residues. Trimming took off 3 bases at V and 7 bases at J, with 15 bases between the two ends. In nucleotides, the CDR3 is TGCAGTGCTAGTCTCCGTGCGATTGGTGAAGCTTTCTTT. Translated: CSASLRAIGEAFF.

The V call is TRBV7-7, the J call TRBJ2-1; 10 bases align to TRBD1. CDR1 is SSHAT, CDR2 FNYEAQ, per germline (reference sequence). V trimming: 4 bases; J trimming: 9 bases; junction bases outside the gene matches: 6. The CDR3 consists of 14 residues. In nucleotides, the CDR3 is TGTGCCAGCAGCTCGGGACAGGGGATGGGTGAGCAGTTCTTC. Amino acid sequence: CASSSGQGMGEQFF.

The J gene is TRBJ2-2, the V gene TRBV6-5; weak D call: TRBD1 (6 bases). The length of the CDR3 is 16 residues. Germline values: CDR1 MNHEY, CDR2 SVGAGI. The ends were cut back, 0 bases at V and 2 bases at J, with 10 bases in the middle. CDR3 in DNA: TGTGCCAGCAGTTACTCTCCGGACAGCAACACCGGGGAGCTGTTTTTT. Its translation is CASSYSPDSNTGELFF.

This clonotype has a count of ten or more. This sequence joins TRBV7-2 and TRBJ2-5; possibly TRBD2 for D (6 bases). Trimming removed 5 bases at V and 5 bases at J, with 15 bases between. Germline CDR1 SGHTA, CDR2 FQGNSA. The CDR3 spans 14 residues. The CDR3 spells CASSRDWLRETQYF. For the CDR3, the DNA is TGTGCCAGCAGCCGGGACTGGCTCAGGGAGACCCAGTACTTC.

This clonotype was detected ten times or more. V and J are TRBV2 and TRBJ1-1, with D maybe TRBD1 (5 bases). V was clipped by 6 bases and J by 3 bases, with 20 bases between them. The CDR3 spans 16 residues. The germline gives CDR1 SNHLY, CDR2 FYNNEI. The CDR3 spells CASRAGPPPPDTEAFF. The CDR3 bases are TGTGCCAGCAGGGCGGGACCGCCTCCGCCGGACACTGAAGCTTTCTTT.

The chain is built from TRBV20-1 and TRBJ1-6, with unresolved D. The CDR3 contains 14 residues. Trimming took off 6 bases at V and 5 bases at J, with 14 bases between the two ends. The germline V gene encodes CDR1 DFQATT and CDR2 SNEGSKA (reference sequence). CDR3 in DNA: TGCAGTGCCCCAGGCGGATCAGATAATTCACCCCTCCACTTT. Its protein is CSAPGGSDNSPLHF.

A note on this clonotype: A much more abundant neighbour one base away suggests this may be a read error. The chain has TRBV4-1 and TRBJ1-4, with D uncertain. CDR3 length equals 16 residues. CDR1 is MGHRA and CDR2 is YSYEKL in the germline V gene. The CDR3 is CASSQGATGYNEKPFF. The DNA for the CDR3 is TGCGCCAGCAGCCAAGGGGCCACCGGATATAATGAAAAACCGTTTTTT.

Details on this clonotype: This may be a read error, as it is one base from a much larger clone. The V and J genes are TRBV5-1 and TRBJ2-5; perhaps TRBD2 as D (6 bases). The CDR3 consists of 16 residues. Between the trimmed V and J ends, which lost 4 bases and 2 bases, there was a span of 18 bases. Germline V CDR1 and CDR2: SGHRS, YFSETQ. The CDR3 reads CASSLIGLGGQETQYF. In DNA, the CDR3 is TGCGCCAGCAGCCTTATCGGACTGGGGGGACAAGAGACCCAGTACTTC. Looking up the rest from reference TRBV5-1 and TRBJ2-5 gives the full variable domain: KAGVTQTPRYLIKTRGQQVTLSCSPISGHRSVSWYQQTPGQGLQFLFEYFSETQRNKGNFPGRFSGRQFSNSRSEMNVSTLELGDSALYLCASSLIGLGGQETQYFGPGTRLLVL.

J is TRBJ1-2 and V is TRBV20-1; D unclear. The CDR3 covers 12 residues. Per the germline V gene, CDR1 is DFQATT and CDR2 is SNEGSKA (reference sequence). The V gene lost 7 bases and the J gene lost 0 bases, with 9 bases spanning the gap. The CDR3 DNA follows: TGCAGTGTTATCTCCGCTAACTATGGCTACACCTTC. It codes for CSVISANYGYTF.

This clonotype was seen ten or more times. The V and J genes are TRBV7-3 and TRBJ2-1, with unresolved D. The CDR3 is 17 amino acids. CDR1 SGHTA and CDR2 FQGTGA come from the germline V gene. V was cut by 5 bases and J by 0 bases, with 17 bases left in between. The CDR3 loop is CASSPIPRAGSYNEQFF. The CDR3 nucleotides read TGTGCCAGCAGCCCTATCCCCCGGGCCGGCTCCTACAATGAGCAGTTCTTC.

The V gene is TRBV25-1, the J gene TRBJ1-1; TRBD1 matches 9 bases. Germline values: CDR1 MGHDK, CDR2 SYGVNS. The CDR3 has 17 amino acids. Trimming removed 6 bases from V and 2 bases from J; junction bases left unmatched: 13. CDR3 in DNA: TGTGCCAGCAGCTTAAGAAAAACGGGACAGGGAAACACTGAAGCTTTCTTT. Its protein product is CASSLRKTGQGNTEAFF.

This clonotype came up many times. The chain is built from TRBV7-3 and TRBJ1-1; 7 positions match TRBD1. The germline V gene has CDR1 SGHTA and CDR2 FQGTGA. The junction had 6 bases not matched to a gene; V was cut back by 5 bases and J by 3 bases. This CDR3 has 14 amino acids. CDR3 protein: CASSLQGLDTEAFF. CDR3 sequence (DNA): TGTGCCAGCAGCCTACAGGGGCTGGACACTGAAGCTTTCTTT.

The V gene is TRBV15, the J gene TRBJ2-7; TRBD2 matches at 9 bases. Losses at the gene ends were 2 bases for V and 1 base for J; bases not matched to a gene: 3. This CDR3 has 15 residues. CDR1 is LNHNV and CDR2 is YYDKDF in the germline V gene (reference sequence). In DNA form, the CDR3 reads TGTGCCACCAGCAGATTAACTAGCGGGTCCTACGAGCAGTACTTC. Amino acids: CATSRLTSGSYEQYF.

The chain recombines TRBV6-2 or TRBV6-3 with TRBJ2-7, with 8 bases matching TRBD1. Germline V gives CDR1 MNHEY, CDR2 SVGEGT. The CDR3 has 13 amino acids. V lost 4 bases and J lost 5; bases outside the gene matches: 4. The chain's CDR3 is CASSFQGAHEQYF. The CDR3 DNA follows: TGTGCCAGCAGTTTCCAGGGGGCGCACGAGCAGTACTTC.